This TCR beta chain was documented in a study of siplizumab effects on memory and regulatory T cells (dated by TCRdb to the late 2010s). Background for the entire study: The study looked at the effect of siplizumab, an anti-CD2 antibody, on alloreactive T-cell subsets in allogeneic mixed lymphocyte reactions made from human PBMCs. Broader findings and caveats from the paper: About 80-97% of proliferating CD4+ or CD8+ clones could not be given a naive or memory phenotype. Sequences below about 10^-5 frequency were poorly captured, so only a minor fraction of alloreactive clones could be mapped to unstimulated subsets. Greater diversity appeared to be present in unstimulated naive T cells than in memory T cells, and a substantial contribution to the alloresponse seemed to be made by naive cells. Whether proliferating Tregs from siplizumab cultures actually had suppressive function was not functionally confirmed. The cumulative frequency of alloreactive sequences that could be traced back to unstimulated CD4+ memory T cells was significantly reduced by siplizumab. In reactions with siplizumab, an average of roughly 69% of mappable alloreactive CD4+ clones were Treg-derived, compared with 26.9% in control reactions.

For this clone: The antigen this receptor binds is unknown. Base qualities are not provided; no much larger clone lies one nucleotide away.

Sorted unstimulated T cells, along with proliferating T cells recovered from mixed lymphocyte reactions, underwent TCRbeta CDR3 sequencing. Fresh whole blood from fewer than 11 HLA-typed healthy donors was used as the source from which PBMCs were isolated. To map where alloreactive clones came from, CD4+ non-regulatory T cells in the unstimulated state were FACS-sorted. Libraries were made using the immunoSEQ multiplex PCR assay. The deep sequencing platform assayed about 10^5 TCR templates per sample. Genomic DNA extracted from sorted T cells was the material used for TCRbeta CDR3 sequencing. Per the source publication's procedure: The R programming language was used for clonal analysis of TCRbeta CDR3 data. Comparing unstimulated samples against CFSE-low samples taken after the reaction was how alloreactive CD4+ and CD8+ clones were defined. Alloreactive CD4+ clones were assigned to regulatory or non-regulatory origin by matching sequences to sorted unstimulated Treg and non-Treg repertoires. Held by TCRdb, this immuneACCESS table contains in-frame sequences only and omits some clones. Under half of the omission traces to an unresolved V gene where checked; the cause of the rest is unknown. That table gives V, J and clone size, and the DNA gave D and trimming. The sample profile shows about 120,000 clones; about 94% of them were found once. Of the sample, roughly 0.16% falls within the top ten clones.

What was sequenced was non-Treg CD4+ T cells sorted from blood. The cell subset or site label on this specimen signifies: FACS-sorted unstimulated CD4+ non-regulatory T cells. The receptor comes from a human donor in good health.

The CDR3 in this case is CASSGTSSSFIQYF. The DNA sequence reads TGTGCCAGCAGCGGGACTAGCAGTTCGTTCATTCAGTACTTC. Recombination linked TRBV9 to TRBJ2-4; the central 8 bases match TRBD2. Its CDR3 holds 14 amino acids, cysteine through phenylalanine. Here the CDR3 DNA is all that survives: 42 bases in frame from base 1. Sequences SGDLS (CDR1) and YYNGEE (CDR2) are obtained from the germline V gene. From V the trimming removes 3 bases and from J it removes 9 bases, while the gene matches leave 8 bases of the junction unaccounted for.